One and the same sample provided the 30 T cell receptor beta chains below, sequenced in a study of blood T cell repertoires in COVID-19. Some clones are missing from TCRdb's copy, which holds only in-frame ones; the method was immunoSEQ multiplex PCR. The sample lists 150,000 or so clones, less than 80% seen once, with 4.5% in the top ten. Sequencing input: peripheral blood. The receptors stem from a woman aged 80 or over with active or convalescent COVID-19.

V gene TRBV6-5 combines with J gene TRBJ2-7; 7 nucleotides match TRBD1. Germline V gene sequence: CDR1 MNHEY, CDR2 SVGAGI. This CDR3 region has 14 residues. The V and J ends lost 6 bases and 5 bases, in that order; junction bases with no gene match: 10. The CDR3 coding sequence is TGTGCCAGCAGGACTACAGGGGTAAGGAACGAGCAGTACTTC. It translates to CASRTTGVRNEQYF.

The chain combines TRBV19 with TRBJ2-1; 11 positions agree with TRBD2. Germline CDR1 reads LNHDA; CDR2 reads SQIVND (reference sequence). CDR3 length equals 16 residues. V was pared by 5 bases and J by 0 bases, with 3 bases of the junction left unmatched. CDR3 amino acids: CASSGLAGPSYNEQFF. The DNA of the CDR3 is TGTGCCAGTAGTGGACTAGCGGGCCCCTCCTACAATGAGCAGTTCTTC.

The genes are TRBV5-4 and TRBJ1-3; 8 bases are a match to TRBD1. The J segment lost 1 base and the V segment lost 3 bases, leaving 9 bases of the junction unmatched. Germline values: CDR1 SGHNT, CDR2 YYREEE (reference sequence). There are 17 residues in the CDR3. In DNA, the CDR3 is TGTGCCAGCAGCTCCGTAACAGGGGGGATTTCTGGAAACACCATATATTTT. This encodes CASSSVTGGISGNTIYF.

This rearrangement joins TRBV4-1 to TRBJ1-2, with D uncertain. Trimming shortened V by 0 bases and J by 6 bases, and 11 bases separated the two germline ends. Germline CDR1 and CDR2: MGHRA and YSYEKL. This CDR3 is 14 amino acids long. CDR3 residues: CASSQDARAHGYTF. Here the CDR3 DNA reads TGCGCCAGCAGCCAAGATGCGAGGGCCCATGGCTACACCTTC.

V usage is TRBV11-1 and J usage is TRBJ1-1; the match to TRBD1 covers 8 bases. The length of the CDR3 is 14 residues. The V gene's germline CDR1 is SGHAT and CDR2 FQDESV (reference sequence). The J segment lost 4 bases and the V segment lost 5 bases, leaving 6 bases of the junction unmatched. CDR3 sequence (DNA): TGTGCCAGCAGCCATGACAGGGGTGGCACTGAAGCTTTCTTT. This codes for CASSHDRGGTEAFF.

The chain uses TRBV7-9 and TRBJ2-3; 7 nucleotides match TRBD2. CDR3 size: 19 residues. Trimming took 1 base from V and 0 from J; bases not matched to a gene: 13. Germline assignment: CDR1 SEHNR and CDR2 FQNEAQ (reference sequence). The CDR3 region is CASSLGGARGTYSTDTQYF. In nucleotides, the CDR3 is TGTGCCAGCAGCTTAGGAGGGGCGCGGGGGACCTATAGCACAGATACGCAGTATTTT.

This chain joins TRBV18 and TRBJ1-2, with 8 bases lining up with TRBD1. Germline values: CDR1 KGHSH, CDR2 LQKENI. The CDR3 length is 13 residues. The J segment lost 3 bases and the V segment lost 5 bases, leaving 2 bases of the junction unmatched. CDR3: CASSKQGDYGYTF. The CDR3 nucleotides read TGTGCCAGCTCAAAACAGGGGGACTATGGCTACACCTTC.

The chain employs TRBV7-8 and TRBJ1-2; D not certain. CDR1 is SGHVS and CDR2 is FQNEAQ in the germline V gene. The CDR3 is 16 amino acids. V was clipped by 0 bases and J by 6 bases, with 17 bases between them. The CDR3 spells CASSLALMGLADGYTF. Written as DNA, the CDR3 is TGTGCCAGCAGCTTAGCGCTGATGGGTTTAGCGGATGGCTACACCTTC.

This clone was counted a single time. CDR3 protein: CASSLPVVAYNEQFF. For the CDR3, the DNA is TGCGCCAGCAGCTTGCCGGTCGTTGCCTACAATGAGCAGTTCTTC. The rearrangement uses TRBV5-1 and TRBJ2-1; no firm D call. V shed 1 base and J shed 2 bases, with 10 bases lying between them. Germline loops: CDR1 SGHRS, CDR2 YFSETQ. The CDR3 sequence is 15 residues long.

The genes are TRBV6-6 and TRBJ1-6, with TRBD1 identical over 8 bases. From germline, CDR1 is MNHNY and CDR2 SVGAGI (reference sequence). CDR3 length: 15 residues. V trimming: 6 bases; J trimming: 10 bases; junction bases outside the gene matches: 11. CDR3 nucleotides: TGTGCCAGCAGCCGTGACCAGGGGGCCCGGTCACCCCTCCACTTT. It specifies CASSRDQGARSPLHF.

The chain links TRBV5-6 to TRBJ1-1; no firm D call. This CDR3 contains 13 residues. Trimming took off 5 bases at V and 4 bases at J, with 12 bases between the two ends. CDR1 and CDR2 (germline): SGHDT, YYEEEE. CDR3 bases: TGTGCCAGCAGATATATGACGGGCACTGAAGCTTTCTTT. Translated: CASRYMTGTEAFF.

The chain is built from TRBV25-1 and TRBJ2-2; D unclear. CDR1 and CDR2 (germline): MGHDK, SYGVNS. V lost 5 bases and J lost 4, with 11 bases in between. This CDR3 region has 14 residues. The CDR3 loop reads CASSKKQSTGELFF. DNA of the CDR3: TGTGCCAGCAGTAAAAAACAGAGCACCGGGGAGCTGTTTTTT.

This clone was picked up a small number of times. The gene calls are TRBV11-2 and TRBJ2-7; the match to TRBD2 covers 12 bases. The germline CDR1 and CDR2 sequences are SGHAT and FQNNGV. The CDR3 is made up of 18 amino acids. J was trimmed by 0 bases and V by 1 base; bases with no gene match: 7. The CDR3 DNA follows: TGTGCCAGCAGCTTAGCGCCTAGCGGGGGGGCGGTCTCCTACGAGCAGTACTTC. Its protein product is CASSLAPSGGAVSYEQYF.

The CDR3 loop is CASSLGGGNYGYTF. The CDR3 DNA follows: TGTGCCAGCAGCTTAGGTGGGGGCAACTATGGCTACACCTTC. The chain carries TRBV11-2 and TRBJ1-2, with a weak D call TRBD1 (6 bases). The CDR3 contains 14 residues. The germline CDR1 and CDR2 sequences are SGHAT and FQNNGV. Deletions cut 1 base from V and 2 bases from J, with 8 bases between.

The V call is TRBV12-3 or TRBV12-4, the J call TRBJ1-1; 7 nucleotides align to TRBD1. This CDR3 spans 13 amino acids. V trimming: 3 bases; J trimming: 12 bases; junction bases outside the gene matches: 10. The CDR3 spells CASSFYQGGETFF. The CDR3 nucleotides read TGTGCCAGCAGTTTTTATCAAGGGGGCGAAACTTTCTTT.

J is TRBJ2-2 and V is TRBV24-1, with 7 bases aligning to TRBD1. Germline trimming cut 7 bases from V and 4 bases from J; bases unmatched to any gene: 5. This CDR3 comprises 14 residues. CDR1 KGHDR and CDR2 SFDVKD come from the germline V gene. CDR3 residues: CATRSGTATGELFF. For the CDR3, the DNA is TGTGCCACCAGATCCGGGACAGCCACCGGGGAGCTGTTTTTT.

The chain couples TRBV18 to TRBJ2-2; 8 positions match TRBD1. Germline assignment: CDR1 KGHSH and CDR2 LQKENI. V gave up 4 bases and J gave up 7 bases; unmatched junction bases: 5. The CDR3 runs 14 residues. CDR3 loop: CASSLQGASGELFF. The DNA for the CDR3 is TGTGCCAGCTCACTCCAGGGGGCGAGCGGGGAGCTGTTTTTT.

CDR3: CATSRDPARPTRNSPLHF. In nucleotides, the CDR3 is TGTGCCACCAGCAGAGATCCTGCTAGGCCCACGAGAAATTCACCCCTCCACTTT. This chain joins TRBV15 and TRBJ1-6, with unresolved D. This CDR3 has 18 residues. Germline V gives CDR1 LNHNV, CDR2 YYDKDF (reference sequence). With 0 bases removed from V and 7 bases from J, the gap between germline ends came to 19 bases.

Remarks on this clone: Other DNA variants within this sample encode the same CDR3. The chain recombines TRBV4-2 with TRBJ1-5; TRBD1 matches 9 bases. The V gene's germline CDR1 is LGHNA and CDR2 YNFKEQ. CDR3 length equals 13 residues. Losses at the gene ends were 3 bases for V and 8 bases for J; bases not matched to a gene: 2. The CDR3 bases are TGTGCCAGCAGCCAGCGGACAGGGGAGCCCCAGCATTTT. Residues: CASSQRTGEPQHF.

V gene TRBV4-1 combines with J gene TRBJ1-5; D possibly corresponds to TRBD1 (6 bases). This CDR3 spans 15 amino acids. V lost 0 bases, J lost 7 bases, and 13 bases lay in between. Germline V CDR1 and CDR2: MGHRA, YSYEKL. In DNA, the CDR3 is TGCGCCAGCAGCCAAGATGGCAGGGGCTCCCAGCCCCAGCATTTT. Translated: CASSQDGRGSQPQHF.

The CDR3 loop is CASSADRGGNSPLHF. Written as DNA, the CDR3 is TGTGCCAGCAGTGCGGACAGGGGAGGCAATTCACCCCTCCACTTT. The rearrangement links TRBV25-1 to TRBJ1-6; 9 nucleotides align to TRBD1. This CDR3 comprises 15 residues. The V gene end was trimmed by 4 bases and the J gene end by 7 bases; junction bases not matched to a gene: 5. The germline V gene has CDR1 MGHDK and CDR2 SYGVNS.

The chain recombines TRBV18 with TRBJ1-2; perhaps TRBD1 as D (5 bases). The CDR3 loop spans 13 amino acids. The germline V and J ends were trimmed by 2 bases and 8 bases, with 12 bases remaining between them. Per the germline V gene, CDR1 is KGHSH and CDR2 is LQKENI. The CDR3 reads CASSPVTGGGYTF. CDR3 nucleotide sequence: TGTGCCAGCTCACCAGTTACAGGCGGCGGCTACACCTTC.

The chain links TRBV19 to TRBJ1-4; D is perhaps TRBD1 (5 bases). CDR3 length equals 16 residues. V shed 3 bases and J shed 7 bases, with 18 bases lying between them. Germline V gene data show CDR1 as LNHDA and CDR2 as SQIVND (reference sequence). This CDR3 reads CASSMSSGGTREKLFF. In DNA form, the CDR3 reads TGTGCCAGTAGTATGTCTTCGGGGGGAACGCGTGAAAAACTGTTTTTT.

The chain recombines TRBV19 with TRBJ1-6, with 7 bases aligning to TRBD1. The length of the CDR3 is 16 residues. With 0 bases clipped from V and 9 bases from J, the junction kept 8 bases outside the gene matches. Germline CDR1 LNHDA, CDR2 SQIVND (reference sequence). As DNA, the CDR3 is TGTGCCAGTAGTATAGATCCCGACAGGGTAGCTTCACCCCTCCACTTT. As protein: CASSIDPDRVASPLHF.

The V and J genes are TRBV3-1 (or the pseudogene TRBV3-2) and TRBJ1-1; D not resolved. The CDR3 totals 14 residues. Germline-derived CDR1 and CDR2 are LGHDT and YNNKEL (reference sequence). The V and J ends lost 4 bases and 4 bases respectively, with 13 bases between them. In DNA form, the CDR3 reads TGTGCCAGCAGCCGTTCCGGGGTTTTCACTGAAGCTTTCTTT. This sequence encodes CASSRSGVFTEAFF.

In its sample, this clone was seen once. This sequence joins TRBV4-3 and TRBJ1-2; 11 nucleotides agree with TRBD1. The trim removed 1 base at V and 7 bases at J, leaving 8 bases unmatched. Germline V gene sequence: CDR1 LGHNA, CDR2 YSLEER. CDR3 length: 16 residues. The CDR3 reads CASSQVEDRGRRGYTF. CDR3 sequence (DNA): TGCGCCAGCAGCCAAGTTGAGGACAGGGGGCGTCGTGGCTACACCTTC.

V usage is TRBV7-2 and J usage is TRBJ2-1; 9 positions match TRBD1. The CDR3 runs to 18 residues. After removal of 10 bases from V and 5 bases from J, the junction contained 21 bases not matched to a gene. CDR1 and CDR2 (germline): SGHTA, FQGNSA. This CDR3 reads CATTKRQGVLLPNNEQFF. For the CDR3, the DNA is TGTGCCACTACCAAGAGACAGGGGGTCCTCCTTCCTAACAATGAGCAGTTCTTC.

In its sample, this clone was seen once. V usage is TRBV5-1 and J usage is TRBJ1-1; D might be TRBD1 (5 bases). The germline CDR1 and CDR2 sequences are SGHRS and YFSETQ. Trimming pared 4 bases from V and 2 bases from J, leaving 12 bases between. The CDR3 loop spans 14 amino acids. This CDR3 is CASSVVGGNTEAFF. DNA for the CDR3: TGCGCCAGCAGCGTCGTCGGGGGAAACACTGAAGCTTTCTTT.

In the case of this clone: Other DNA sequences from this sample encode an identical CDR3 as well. The CDR3 sequence is CASSPGQQETQYF. CDR3 sequence (DNA): TGTGCCAGCTCACCAGGCCAGCAAGAGACCCAGTACTTC. V is TRBV18 and J is TRBJ2-5; D not resolved. Germline assignment: CDR1 KGHSH and CDR2 LQKENI. This CDR3 region has 13 residues. V shed 2 bases and J shed 2 bases, with 6 bases lying between them.

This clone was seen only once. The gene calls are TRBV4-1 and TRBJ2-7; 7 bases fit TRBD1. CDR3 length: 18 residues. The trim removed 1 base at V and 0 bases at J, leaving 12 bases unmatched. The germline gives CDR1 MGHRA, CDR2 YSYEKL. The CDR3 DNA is TGCGCCAGCAGCCAAGCGCCACTCACAGGGGCTAGCTCCTACGAGCAGTACTTC. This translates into CASSQAPLTGASSYEQYF.